Only a few counts were recorded for the clone carrying this TCR beta chain. Its cognate antigen is unknown. These data are taken from a study of blood T cells in healthy people across ages. Every participating donor contributed around 9.5 milliliters of peripheral blood through a draw. A second PCR, run for about 6 to 11 cycles, used a sample-barcoded 5' primer plus a J-beta primer mix. Each CDR3 protein is one row after TCRdb ran MiXCR on the 5' RACE reads. This table has hundreds of thousands of distinct CDR3 sequences, around 21% appearing once. Study-level results: In long-lived donors, naive CD4+ cell counts and diversity exceeded those of aged donors. TCR beta diversity per million T cells fell roughly linearly with age. With naive T cell percentage, TCR beta diversity showed a strong correlation.

Germline V gives CDR1 DFQATT, CDR2 SNEGSKA (reference sequence). This CDR3 is 14 amino acids long. Trimming left V 2 bases short and J 2 bases short, with 11 bases between. The material sequenced was blood. The rearrangement joins TRBV20-1 to TRBJ2-3, with D possibly being TRBD2 (6 bases). The receptor was derived from a man between 65 and 85 years old in good health. The CDR3 sequence: CSARLSGFTDTQYF. CDR3 nucleotide sequence: TGCAGTGCTAGACTTAGCGGCTTCACAGATACGCAGTATTTT.